Listed below are T cell receptor beta chains from one sample, sequenced in a study of beta chain features in type 1 diabetes. Here immunoSEQ multiplex PCR was the method, and the copy in TCRdb shows in-frame clones only, minus some. The sample records some 200,000 clones, around 9.9% being singletons. Sequenced: central memory CD4+ T cells from blood. Every receptor here comes from a man aged 18 to 30 in good health. Each CDR3 is given without its conserved first and last residue. Clone size is not always given. Where it is, it says once, few, many or a class for expanded clones.

clone_size,v_call,cdr3_aa
NA,TRBV18,ASSPLSAGGPNEQF
few,TRBV18,ASSPVEGLET
NA,TRBV2,ASSEVGETQY
few,TRBV5-1,ASSPRGLSTDTQY
NA,TRBV18,ASSPLNGASLEQY
NA,TRBV6-1,ASRDPWANVLT
NA,TRBV6-5,ASSPREGFYNEQF
many,TRBV2,ATGGPGGKLF
few,TRBV5-4,ASRQTSGDYNEQF
few,TRBV27,ASSLSRTGSDYEQY
NA,TRBV18,ASSLTGNEAAF
few,TRBV4-1,ASSQTGTRENTEAF
NA,TRBV2,ASRAETRSNTEAF
NA,TRBV28,ASSLRRDSGGNTGELF
NA,TRBV11-2,ASSLVLASDEQF
few,TRBV7-2,ASSLDRTPLGYT
NA,TRBV5-1,ASSRGTGSYEQY
few,TRBV5-1,ASSLGGIDGYT
NA,TRBV6-4,ASIVPRPSSYEQY
few,TRBV30,AWSRLNTEAF
NA,TRBV5-6,ASSLSLGLAGPEQY
NA,TRBV7-9,ASSVGPVRGGNIQY
NA,TRBV2,ASSSGTGQDTQY
many,TRBV14,ASTPGQKNYEQY
few,TRBV15,ATSGVQGQGLREQY
few,TRBV12-5,ASGWDRGYTEAF
NA,TRBV1,TSSQDGVEGDQETQY
NA,TRBV9,ASSPQQGFYNEQF
NA,TRBV30,AWRRMLASDTQY
NA,TRBV7-9,ASGGYRGSYEQY
NA,TRBV7-2,ASSFDPFKNIQY
few,TRBV5-1,ASSLEPPFTEAF
NA,TRBV7-9,ASSLGIEKLF
NA,TRBV10-3,AIRTNSNHGYT
few,TRBV7-2,ASSNRANTGELF
NA,TRBV30,AWRSGFSGANVLT
few,TRBV7-2,ASSLERTDTQY